This entry concerns a single TCR beta chain. Its antigen is unknown. The CDR3 loop spans 17 amino acids. Looked up from germline, CDR1 is GTSNPN and CDR2 is SVGIG (reference sequence). V dropped 3 bases and J dropped 9; count of bases not matched to a gene: 20. It was into CD45RA+ naive and CD45RA-negative memory subsets that the CD4+ cells were split. This sample is part of a study of shared clonotypes between healthy human individuals. Findings and limits, study-wide: The donor pool, a small one, limited the genetic and exposure-history diversity represented.

Produced via immunoSEQ multiplex PCR; TCRdb's table is partial and in-frame only. Of 2 million to 2.5 million clones in the sample, about 90% were seen once. The chain employs TRBV30 and TRBJ2-1, with 7 bases aligning to TRBD1. Source material: naive CD4+ T cells from PBMCs. Subset: CD45RA+ positively selected. This clonotype was obtained from a man aged 18 to 29 in good health. Some clones in this sample may be carry-over from other donors' samples. The CDR3: CAWSPLEPGGRLGEQFF. For the CDR3, the DNA is TGTGCCTGGAGCCCGTTGGAACCAGGGGGACGGTTGGGTGAGCAGTTCTTC.